This T cell receptor beta chain appears in the sequencing data of a study of cytomegalovirus exposure and HLA in healthy donors. As for the study in general: There were fewer than 500 genotyped donors. Of these, 81% fell in the genetic ancestry cluster associated with self-reported Caucasian donors.

General study points: Cytomegalovirus-associated status was assigned to 164 TCR beta chains. It was likely that a cluster of highly shared sequence variants was a sequencing artifact.

The CDR3 length is 13 residues. The V gene end was trimmed by 7 bases and the J gene end by 8 bases; junction bases not matched to a gene: 9. Germline loops: CDR1 SNHLY, CDR2 FYNNEI. In regard to this clone: No antigen is known for it.

Amplification used 60 Vbeta primers and 13 Jbeta primers. Produced via immunoSEQ multiplex PCR; TCRdb's table is partial and in-frame only. The sample records some 170,000 clones, over 75% being singletons. The origin of this receptor is a man between 40 and 49 years old in good health and CMV-seropositive. This chain links TRBV2 with TRBJ1-2; 8 positions agree with TRBD1. The sequenced sample was PBMCs. CDR3 loop: CASKVGQGSGYTF. CDR3 DNA: TGTGCCAGCAAAGTCGGACAGGGAAGCGGCTACACCTTC. Full variable domain (remainder filled in from reference TRBV2 and TRBJ1-2): EPEVTQTPSHQVTQMGQEVILRCVPISNHLYFYWYRQILGQKVEFLVSFYNNEISEKSEIFDDQFSVERPDGSNFTLKIRSTKLEDSAMYFCASKVGQGSGYTFGSGTRLTVV.